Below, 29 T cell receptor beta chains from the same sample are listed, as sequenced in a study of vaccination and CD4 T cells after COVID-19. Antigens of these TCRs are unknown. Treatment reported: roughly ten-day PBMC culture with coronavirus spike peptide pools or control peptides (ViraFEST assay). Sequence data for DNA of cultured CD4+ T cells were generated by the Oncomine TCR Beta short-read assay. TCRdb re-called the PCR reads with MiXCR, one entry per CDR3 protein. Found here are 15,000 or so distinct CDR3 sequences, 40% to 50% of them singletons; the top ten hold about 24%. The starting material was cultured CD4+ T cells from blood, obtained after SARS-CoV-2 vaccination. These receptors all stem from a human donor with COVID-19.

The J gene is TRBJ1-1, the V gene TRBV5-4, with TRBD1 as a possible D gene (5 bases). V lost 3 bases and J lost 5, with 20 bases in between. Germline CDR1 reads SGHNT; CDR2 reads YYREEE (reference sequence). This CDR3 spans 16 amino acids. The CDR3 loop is CASSSRDRPGGTEAFF. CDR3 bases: TGTGCCAGCAGCTCCCGGGACCGGCCAGGCGGAACTGAAGCTTTCTTT.

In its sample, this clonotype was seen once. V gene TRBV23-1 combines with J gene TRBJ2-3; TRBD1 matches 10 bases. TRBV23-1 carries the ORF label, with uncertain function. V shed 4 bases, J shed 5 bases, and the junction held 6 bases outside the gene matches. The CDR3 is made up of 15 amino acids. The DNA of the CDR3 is TGCGCCAGCAGTCGCCGGACAGGGGGAGGAGATACGCAGTATTTT. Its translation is CASSRRTGGGDTQYF.

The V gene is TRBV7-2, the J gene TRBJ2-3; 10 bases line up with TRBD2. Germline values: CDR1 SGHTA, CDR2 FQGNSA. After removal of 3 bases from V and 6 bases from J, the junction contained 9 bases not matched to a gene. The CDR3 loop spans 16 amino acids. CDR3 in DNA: TGTGCCAGCAGCTTTAGAGCGGGGGGGGGTGTGGATACGCAGTATTTT. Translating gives CASSFRAGGGVDTQYF.

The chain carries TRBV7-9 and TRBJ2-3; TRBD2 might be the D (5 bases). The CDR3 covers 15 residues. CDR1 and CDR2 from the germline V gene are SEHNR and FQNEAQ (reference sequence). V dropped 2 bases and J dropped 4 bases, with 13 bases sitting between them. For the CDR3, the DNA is TGTGCCAGCAGCTTACCTAGCCCTAGGGCAGATACGCAGTATTTT. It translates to CASSLPSPRADTQYF.

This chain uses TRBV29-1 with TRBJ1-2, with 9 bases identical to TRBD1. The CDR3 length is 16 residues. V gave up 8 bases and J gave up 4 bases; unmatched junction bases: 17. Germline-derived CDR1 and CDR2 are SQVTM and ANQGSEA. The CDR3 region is CSSAVVTGGTGYGYTF. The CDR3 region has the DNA TGCAGCTCGGCGGTCGTAACAGGGGGCACTGGCTATGGCTACACCTTC.

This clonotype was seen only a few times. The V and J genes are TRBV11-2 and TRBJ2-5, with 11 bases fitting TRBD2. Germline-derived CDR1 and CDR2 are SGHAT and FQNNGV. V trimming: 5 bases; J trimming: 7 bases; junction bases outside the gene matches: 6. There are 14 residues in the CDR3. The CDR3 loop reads CASSTSGGYLTQYF. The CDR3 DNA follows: TGTGCCAGCAGCACTAGCGGGGGTTACTTGACCCAGTACTTC.

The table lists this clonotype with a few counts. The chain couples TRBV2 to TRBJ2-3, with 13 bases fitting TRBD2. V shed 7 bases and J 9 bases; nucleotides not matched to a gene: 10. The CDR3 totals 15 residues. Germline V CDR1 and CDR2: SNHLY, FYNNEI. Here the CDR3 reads CASTPTSGGPLTQYF. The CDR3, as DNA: TGTGCCAGCACTCCGACTAGCGGGGGGCCCTTAACGCAGTATTTT.

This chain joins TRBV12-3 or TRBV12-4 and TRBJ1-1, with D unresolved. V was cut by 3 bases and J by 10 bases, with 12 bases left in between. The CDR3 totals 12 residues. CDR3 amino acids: CASSLMGYGAFF. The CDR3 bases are TGTGCCAGCAGTTTGATGGGGTACGGAGCTTTCTTT.

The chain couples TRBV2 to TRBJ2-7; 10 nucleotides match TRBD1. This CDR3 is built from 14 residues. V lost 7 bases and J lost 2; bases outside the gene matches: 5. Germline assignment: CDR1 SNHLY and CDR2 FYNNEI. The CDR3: CASNRGQGTYEQYF. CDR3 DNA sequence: TGTGCCAGCAATAGGGGACAGGGGACCTACGAGCAGTACTTC.

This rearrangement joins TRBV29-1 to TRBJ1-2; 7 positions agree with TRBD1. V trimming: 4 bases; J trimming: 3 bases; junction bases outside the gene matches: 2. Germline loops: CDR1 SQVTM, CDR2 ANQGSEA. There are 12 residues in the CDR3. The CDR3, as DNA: TGCAGCGTTGGCCAGGGGGACTATGGCTACACCTTC. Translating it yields CSVGQGDYGYTF.

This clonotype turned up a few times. The CDR3 nucleotides read TGTGCCAGCAGCTTTGGCCTGAAGGGGGCAGATACGCAGTATTTT. This gives the protein CASSFGLKGADTQYF. The rearrangement uses TRBV5-8 and TRBJ2-3, with a weak D call TRBD1 (6 bases). CDR1 and CDR2 from the germline V gene are SGHTS and YDEGEE. V was shortened by 2 bases and J by 4 bases, with 14 bases between the two germline ends. The CDR3 is 15 amino acids.

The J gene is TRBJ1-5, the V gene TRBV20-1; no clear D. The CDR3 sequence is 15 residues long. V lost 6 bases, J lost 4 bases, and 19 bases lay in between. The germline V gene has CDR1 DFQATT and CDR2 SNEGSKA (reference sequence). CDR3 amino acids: CSALEARRINQPQHF. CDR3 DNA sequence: TGCAGTGCCCTGGAGGCGCGACGTATAAATCAGCCCCAGCATTTT.

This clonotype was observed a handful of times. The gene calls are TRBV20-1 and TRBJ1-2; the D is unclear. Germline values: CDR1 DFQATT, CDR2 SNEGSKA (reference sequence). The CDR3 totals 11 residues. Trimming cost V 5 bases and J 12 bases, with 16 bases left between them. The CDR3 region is CSARLEVLHTF. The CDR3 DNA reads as TGCAGTGCTCGCCTAGAGGTCCTCCACACCTTC.

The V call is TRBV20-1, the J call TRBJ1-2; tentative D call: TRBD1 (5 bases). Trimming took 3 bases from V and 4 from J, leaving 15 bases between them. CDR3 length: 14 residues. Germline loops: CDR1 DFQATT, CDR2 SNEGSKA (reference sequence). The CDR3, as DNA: TGCAGTGCTAGGGACGGGGGAAGAGGCTATGGCTACACCTTC. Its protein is CSARDGGRGYGYTF.

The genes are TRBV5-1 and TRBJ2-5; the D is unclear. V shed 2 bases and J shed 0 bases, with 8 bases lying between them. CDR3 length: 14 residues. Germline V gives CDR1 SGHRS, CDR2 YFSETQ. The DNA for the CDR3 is TGCGCCAGCAGCTTAGGAGCGAACCAAGAGACCCAGTACTTC. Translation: CASSLGANQETQYF.

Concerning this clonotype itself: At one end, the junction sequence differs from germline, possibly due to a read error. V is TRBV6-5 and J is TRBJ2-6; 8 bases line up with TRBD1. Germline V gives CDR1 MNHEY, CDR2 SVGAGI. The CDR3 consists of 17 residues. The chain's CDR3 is CASSYGQGIPGANVLTF. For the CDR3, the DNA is TGTGCTAGCAGTTACGGACAGGGAATCCCTGGGGCCAACGTCCTGACTTTC.

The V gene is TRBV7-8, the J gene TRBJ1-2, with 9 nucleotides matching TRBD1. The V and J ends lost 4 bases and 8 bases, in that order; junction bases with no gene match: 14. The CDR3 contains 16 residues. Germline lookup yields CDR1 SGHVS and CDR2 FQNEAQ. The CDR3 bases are TGTGCCAGCAGCTCTGAGAACAGGGGGCGTAGTTGGGGCTACACCTTC. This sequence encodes CASSSENRGRSWGYTF.

CDR3 in DNA: TGTGCCAGCTCACCATTTGACGGGGGGGCCGGGGAGCTGTTTTTT. Translating it yields CASSPFDGGAGELFF. The chain employs TRBV18 and TRBJ2-2; 8 bases are a match to TRBD2. The CDR3 has 15 residues. J gave up 6 bases and V 2 bases, and 5 bases lay outside the gene matches. CDR1 is KGHSH, CDR2 LQKENI, per germline. Full variable domain (remainder filled in from reference TRBV18 and TRBJ2-2): NAGVMQNPRHLVRRRGQEARLRCSPMKGHSHVYWYRQLPEEGLKFMVYLQKENIIDESGMPKERFSAEFPKEGPSILRIQQVVRGDSAAYFCASSPFDGGAGELFFGEGSRLTVL.

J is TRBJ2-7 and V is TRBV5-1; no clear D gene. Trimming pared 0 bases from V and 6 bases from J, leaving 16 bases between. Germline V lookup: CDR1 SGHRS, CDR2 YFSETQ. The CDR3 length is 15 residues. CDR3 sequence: CASSLASRGGSEQYF. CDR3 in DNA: TGCGCCAGCAGCTTGGCTTCACGAGGTGGTAGCGAGCAGTACTTC. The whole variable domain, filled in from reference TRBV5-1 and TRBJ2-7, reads KAGVTQTPRYLIKTRGQQVTLSCSPISGHRSVSWYQQTPGQGLQFLFEYFSETQRNKGNFPGRFSGRQFSNSRSEMNVSTLELGDSALYLCASSLASRGGSEQYFGPGTRLTVT.

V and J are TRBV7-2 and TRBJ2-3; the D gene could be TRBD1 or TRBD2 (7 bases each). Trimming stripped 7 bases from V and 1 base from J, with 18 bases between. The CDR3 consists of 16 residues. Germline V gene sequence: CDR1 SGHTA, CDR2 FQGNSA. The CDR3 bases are TGTGCCAGCACCCTAGTGGCAGGGGGGGGCACAGATACGCAGTATTTT. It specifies CASTLVAGGGTDTQYF.

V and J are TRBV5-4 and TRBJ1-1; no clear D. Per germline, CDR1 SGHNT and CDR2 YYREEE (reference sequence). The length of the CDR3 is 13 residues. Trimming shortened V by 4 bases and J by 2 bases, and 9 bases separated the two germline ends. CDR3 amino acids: CASSTDPNTEAFF. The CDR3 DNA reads TGTGCCAGCAGCACCGACCCCAACACTGAAGCTTTCTTT.

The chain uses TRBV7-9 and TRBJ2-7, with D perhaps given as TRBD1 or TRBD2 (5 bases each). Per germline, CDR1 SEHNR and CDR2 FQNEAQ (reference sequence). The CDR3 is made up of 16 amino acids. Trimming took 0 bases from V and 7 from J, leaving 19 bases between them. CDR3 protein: CASSLAWGREQREQYF. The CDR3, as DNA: TGTGCCAGCAGCTTAGCGTGGGGCAGGGAGCAAAGGGAGCAGTACTTC. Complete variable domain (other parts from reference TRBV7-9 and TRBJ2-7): DTGVSQNPRHKITKRGQNVTFRCDPISEHNRLYWYRQTLGQGPEFLTYFQNEAQLEKSRLLSDRFSAERPKGSFSTLEIQRTEQGDSAMYLCASSLAWGREQREQYFGPGTRLTVT.

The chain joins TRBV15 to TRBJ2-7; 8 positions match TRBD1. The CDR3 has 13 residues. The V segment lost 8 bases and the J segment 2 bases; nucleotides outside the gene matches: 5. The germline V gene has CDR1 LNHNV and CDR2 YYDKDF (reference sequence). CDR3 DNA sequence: TGTGCCACCTCGGACAGGGCCGCCTACGAGCAGTACTTC. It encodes CATSDRAAYEQYF.

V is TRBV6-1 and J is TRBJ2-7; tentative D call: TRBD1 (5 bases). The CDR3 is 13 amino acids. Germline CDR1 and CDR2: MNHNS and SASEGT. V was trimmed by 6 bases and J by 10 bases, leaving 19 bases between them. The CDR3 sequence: CASRAFDSHPQYF. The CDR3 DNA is TGTGCCAGCAGAGCGTTCGACAGCCACCCTCAGTACTTC.

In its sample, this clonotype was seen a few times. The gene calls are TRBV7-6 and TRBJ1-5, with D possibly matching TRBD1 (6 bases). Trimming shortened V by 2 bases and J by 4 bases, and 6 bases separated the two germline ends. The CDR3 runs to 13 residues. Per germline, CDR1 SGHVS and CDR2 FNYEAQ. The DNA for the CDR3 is TGTGCCAGCAGCTTACAGGGGAATCAGCCCCAGCATTTT. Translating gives CASSLQGNQPQHF.

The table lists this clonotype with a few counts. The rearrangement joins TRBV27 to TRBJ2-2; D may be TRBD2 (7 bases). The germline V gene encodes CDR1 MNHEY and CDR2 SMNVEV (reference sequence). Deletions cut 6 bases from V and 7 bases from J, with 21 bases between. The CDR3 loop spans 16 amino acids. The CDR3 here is CASSESLAGALGELFF. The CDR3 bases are TGTGCCAGCAGCGAGAGTTTGGCGGGGGCCCTCGGGGAGCTGTTTTTT.

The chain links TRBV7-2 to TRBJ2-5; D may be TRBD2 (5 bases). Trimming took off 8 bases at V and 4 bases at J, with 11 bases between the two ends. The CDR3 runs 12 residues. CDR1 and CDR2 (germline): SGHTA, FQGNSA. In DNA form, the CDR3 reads TGTGCCAGCGGACCGGGGTCAGAGACCCAGTACTTC. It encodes CASGPGSETQYF. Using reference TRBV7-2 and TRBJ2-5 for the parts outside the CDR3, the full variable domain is GAGVSQSPSNKVTEKGKDVELRCDPISGHTALYWYRQSLGQGLEFLIYFQGNSAPDKSGLPSDRFSAERTGGSVSTLTIQRTQQEDSAVYLCASGPGSETQYFGPGTRLLVL.

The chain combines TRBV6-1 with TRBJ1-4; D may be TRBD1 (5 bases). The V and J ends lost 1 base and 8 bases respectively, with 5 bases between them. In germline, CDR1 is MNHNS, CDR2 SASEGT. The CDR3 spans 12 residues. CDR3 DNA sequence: TGTGCCAGCAGTGAAGGACAGGAAAAACTGTTTTTT. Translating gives CASSEGQEKLFF.

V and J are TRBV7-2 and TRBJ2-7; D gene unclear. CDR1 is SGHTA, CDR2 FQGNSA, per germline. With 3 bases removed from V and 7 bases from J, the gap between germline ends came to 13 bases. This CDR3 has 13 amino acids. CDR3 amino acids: CASSFTGHKEQYF. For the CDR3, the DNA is TGTGCCAGCAGCTTTACCGGGCACAAGGAGCAGTACTTC.